These T cell receptor beta chains were read from a single sample in a study of beta chain features in type 1 diabetes. The method was immunoSEQ multiplex PCR; TCRdb's version includes in-frame clones alone and lacks a portion of them. In the table there are 50,000 to 55,000 clones, approximately 60% of which are singletons. The sample comprised stem cell memory CD4+ T cells from blood. Receptor source: a woman aged 25 to 45 with type 1 diabetes. Each CDR3 is given without its conserved first and last residue.

>14|TRBV7-9
ASTLLGGGNTDTQY
>10|TRBV11-2
ASSSYRAEQY
>11|TRBV19
ASSMEGTGEQY
>12|TRBV19
ASSRGQGGNEQF
>17|TRBV5-1
ASSSGALQGAKGADTQY
>14|TRBV7-2
ASSPTSGSSYNEQF
>16|TRBV7-3
ASSLSGGRRSGANVLT
>12|TRBV7-3
ASSSQGNRDEQF
>11|TRBV6-1
ASSEAQRDEQY
>11|TRBV30
AWSPGLNTEAF
>12|TRBV9
ASSPGTGASEQY
>15|TRBV9
ASSPQVPDRGVYEQY
>13|TRBV28
ASSLAGGPPDTQY
>13|TRBV2
ASSDPGGQRSEQF
>11|TRBV2
ASSSAGNTEAF
>12|TRBV5-4
ASSVGGGGNEQF
>13|TRBV5-1
ASSLMEGGRTEAF
>17|TRBV21-1
ASSKGGNRLAGERETQY
>11|TRBV30
AWSGGLNYGYT
>12|TRBV5-5
ASSSTMGGDEQY
>12|TRBV6-5
ASSRRGLNYGYT
>20|TRBV4-2
ASSQPPKPGVTGEYSNQPQH
>13|TRBV2
ASSVFRGAADTQY
>12|TRBV10-3
ATGASGRGNEQF
>9|TRBV2
ASTTDYGYT
>14|TRBV5-1
ASSSSANVANYGYT
>13|TRBV7-3
ASSQTSGRGNEQF
>12|TRBV7-3
ASSLSSRDTEAF
>13|TRBV25-1
ASSEGGGDTGELF
>17|TRBV27
ASSSASWTSGSPSYEQY
>20|TRBV28
ASSLLIPPLPRLSDGANVLT
>12|TRBV5-4
ASSLDRMNTEAF
>12|TRBV19
ASAPWTGINIQY
>12|TRBV18
ASSPTDTDYGYT
>13|TRBV7-2
ASSPLAGVYNEQF
>13|TRBV4-1
ASSQDPSLPYGYT
>12|TRBV7-3
ASTPTGGTGELF
>12|TRBV7-3
ASSFTGDGETQY
>12|TRBV15
ATSREGLGAEAF
>13|TRBV5-1
ASSLSGDSNQPQH
>11|TRBV6-5
ASSRQIQETQY
>11|TRBV30
ACTRQGRGGYT
>13|TRBV5-1
ASSLEPGMAYEQY
>13|TRBV30
AWSSGTSGRVEQF
>13|TRBV27
ASSSDPGWNQPQH
>11|TRBV21-1
ASRRTEGNEQF
>16|TRBV4-2
ASSQAPRQGARTGELF
>13|TRBV9
ASSLQGAAVYEQY
>12|TRBV29-1
SVEDGTGDYEQY
>13|TRBV5-1
ASSPVAGGGYEQY
>12|TRBV2
ASSERREQETQY
>13|TRBV28
ASSYGGVAKNIQY
>11|TRBV18
ASSAGVADTQY
>15|TRBV4-1
ASSQDPLVFPLETQY
>14|TRBV11-3
ASSLGQTGPRETQY
>14|TRBV23-1
ASSQRTGPYGQTQY